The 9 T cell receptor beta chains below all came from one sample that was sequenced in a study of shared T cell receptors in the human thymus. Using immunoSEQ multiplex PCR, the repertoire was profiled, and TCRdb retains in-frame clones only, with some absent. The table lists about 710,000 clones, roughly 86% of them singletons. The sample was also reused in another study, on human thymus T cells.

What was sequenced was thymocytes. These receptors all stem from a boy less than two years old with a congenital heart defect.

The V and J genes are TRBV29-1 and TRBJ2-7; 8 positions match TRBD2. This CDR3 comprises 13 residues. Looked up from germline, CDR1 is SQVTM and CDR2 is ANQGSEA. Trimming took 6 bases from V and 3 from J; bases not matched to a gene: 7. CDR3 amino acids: CSVGSGSDYEQYF. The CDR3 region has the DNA TGCAGCGTAGGAAGCGGGAGTGACTACGAGCAGTACTTC.

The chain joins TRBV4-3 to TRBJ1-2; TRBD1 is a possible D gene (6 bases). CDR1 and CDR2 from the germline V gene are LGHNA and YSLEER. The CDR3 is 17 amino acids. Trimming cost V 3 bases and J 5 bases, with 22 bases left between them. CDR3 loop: CASSHRQVSNFHYGYTF. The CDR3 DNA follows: TGCGCCAGCAGCCACCGACAGGTTTCCAATTTCCATTATGGCTACACCTTC.

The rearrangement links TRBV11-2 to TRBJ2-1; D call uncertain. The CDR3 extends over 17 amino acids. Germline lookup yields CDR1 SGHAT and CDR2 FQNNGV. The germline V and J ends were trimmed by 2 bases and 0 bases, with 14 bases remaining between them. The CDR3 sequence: CASSLWFGYSSYNEQFF. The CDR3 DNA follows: TGTGCCAGCAGCTTATGGTTCGGGTATAGCTCCTACAATGAGCAGTTCTTC.

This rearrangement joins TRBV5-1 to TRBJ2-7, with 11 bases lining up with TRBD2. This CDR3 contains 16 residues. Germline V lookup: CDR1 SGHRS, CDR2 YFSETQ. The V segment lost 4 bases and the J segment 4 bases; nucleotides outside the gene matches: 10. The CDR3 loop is CASSDRLAGNLYEQYF. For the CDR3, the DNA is TGCGCCAGCAGCGACCGACTAGCGGGGAACTTATACGAGCAGTACTTC.

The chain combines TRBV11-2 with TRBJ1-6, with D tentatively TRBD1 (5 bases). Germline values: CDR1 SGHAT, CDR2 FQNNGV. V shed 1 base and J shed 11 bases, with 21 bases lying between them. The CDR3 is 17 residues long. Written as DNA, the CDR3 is TGTGCCAGCAGCTTAGCCTTGGGGCAGGTCGACCTTGCACCCCTCCACTTT. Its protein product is CASSLALGQVDLAPLHF.

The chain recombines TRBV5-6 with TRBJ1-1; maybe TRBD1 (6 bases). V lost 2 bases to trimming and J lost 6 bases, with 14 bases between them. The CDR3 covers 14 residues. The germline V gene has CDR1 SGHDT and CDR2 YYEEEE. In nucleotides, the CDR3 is TGTGCCAGCAGCTTTGGACAGCCCGAGGCTGAAGCTTTCTTT. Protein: CASSFGQPEAEAFF.

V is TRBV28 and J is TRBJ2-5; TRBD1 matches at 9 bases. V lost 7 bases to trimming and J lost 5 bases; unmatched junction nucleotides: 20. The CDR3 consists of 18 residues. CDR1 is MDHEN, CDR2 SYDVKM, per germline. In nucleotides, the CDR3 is TGTGCCAGCAATTCTTACAACCACCCTACAGGGGGCCGGGAGACCCAGTACTTC. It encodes CASNSYNHPTGGRETQYF.

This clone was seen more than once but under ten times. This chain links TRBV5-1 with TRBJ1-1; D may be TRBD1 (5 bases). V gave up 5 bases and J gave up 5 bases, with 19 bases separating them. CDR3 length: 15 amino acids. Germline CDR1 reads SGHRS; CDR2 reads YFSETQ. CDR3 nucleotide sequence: TGCGCCAGCAGTTCGGTCGGGGGATCGGGGACTGAAGCTTTCTTT. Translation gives CASSSVGGSGTEAFF.

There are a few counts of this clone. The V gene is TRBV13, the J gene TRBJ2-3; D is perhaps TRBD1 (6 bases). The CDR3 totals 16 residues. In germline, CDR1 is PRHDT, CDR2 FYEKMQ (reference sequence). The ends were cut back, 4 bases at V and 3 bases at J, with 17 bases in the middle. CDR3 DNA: TGTGCCAGCAGCTCGACAGTCCCAAGGGGGACAGATACGCAGTATTTT. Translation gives CASSSTVPRGTDTQYF.